The entry below gives a single T cell receptor (beta chain) sequence along with its context. Its antigen remains unknown. The sample comes from a study of T cell responses to AZD1222 COVID-19 vaccine. Study context: Whether given at about 4 or about 12 weeks, second doses were pooled. Study-level results: Reports say nearly half of spike-specific TCRs go after unmutated variant regions.

Germline trimming cut 0 bases from V and 5 bases from J; bases unmatched to any gene: 12. The CDR3 has 17 residues. Germline assignment: CDR1 LGHDT and CDR2 YNNKEL (reference sequence). TCRdb keeps only in-frame clones here, not all; method: immunoSEQ multiplex PCR. The sample includes over 150,000 clones, about nine tenths of them seen just once. The V and J genes are TRBV3-1 (or the pseudogene TRBV3-2) and TRBJ1-2; 7 nucleotides align to TRBD1. The receptor comes from an adult in good health. Material: peripheral blood, obtained on day 0 of AZD1222 vaccination. CDR3 region: CASSQDRARDSDYGYTF. The CDR3 DNA is TGTGCCAGCAGCCAAGATAGGGCCCGGGACAGCGATTATGGCTACACCTTC.